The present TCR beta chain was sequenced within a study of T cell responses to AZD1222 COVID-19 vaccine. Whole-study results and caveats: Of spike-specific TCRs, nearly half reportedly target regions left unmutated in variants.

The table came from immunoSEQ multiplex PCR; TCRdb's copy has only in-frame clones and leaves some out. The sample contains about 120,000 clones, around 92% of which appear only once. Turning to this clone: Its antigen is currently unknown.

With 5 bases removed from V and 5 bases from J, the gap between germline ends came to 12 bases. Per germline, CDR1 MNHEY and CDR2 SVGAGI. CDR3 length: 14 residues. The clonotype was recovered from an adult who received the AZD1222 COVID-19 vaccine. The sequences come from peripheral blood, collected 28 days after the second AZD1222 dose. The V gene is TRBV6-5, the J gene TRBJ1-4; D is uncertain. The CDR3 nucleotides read TGTGCCAGCAGTCTGGGGTTCGGAAATGAAAAACTGTTTTTT. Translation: CASSLGFGNEKLFF.